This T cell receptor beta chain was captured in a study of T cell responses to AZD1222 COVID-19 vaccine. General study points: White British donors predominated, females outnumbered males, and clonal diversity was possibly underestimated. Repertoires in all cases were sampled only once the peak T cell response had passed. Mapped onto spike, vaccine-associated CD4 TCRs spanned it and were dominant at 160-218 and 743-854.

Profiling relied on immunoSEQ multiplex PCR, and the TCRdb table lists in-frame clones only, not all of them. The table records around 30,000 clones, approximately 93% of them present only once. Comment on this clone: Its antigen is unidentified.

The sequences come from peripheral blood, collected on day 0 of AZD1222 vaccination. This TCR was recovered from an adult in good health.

In nucleotides, the CDR3 is TGTGCCAGCAGCCAGGCGACAGGGGGATCCGAGCAGTACTTC. Amino acid sequence: CASSQATGGSEQYF. The V and J genes are TRBV14 and TRBJ2-7, with 9 bases that match TRBD1. Germline trimming cut 3 bases from V and 6 bases from J; bases unmatched to any gene: 6. Germline CDR1 reads SGHDN; CDR2 reads FVKESK. This CDR3 region has 14 residues. Full variable domain (remainder filled in from reference TRBV14 and TRBJ2-7): EAGVTQFPSHSVIEKGQTVTLRCDPISGHDNLYWYRRVMGKEIKFLLHFVKESKQDESGMPNNRFLAERTGGTYSTLKVQPAELEDSGVYFCASSQATGGSEQYFGPGTRLTVT.